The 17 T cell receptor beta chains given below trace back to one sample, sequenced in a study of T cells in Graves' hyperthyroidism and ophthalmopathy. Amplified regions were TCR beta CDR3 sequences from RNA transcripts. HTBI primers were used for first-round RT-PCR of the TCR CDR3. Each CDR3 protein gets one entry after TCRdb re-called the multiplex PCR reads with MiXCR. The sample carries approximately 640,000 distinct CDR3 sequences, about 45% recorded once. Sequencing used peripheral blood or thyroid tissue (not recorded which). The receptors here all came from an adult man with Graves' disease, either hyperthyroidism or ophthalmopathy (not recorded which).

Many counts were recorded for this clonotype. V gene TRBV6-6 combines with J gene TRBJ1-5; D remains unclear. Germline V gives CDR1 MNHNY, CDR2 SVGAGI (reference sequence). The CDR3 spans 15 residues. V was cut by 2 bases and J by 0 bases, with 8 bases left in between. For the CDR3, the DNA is TGTGCCAGCAGTTACAGGGCAAATAGCAATCAGCCCCAGCATTTT. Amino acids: CASSYRANSNQPQHF.

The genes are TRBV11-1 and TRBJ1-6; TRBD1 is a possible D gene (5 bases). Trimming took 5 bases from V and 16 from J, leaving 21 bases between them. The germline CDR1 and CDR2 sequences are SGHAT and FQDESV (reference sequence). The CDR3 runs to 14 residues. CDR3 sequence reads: CASSHGTSGAVLHF. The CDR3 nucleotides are TGTGCCAGCAGCCACGGGACTAGCGGGGCAGTTCTCCACTTT.

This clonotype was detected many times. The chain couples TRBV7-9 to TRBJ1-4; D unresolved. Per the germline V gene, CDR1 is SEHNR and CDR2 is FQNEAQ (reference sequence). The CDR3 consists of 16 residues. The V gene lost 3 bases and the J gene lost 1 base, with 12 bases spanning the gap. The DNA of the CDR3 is TGTGCCAGCAGCTTGTTCACTGCGTTAACTAATGAAAAACTGTTTTTT. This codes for CASSLFTALTNEKLFF.

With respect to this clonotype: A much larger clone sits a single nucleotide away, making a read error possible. The CDR3 nucleotides are TGTGCCAGCAGTTTTGACAGCTCCAATCAGCCCCGGCATTTT. It encodes CASSFDSSNQPRHF. The rearrangement joins TRBV12-3 or TRBV12-4 to TRBJ1-5; D possibly corresponds to TRBD1 (5 bases). The CDR3 length is 14 residues.

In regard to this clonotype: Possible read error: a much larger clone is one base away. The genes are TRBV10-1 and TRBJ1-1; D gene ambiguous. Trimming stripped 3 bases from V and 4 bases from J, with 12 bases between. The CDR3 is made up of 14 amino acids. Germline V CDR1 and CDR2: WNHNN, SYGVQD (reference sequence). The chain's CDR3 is CASSDVRGSTEAFF. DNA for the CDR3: TGCGCCAGCAGTGATGTGCGGGGTTCCACTGAAGCTTTCTTT.

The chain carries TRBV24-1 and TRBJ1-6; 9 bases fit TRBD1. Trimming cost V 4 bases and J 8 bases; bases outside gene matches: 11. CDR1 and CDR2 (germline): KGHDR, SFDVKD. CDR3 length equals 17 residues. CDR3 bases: TGTGCCACCAGTGACCCCGGACAGGGGTTTAGTGATTCACCCCTCCACTTT. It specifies CATSDPGQGFSDSPLHF.

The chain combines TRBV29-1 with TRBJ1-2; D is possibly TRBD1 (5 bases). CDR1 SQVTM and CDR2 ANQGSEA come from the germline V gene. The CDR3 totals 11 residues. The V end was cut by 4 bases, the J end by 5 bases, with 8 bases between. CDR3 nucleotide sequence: TGCAGCGTTGGCCCAGGGTATGGCTACACCTTC. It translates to CSVGPGYGYTF.

The CDR3, as DNA: TGCAGTTCCGGGACAGGGGGCTTCTCATCCTACGAGCAGTACTTC. Amino acids: CSSGTGGFSSYEQYF. The chain links TRBV20-1 to TRBJ2-7; 12 bases fit TRBD1. In germline, CDR1 is DFQATT, CDR2 SNEGSKA (reference sequence). V shed 8 bases and J 1 base; nucleotides not matched to a gene: 9. The CDR3 is made up of 15 amino acids.

The DNA of the CDR3 is TGTGCCAGCAGTTACTCGAATAGAGGGTCTGGGGCCAACGTCCTGACTTTC. As protein: CASSYSNRGSGANVLTF. V and J are TRBV25-1 and TRBJ2-6; D may be TRBD2 (5 bases). The CDR3 length is 17 residues. V lost 5 bases and J 1 base, leaving 15 bases between the germline ends. Germline loops: CDR1 MGHDK, CDR2 SYGVNS.

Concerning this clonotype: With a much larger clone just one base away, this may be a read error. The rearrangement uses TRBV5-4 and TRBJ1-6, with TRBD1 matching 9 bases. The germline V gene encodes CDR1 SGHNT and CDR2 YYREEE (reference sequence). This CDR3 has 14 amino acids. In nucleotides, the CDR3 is TGTGCCAGCAGCCTCGGGACAGGGAGTACACCCTTCCACTTT. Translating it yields CASSLGTGSTPFHF.

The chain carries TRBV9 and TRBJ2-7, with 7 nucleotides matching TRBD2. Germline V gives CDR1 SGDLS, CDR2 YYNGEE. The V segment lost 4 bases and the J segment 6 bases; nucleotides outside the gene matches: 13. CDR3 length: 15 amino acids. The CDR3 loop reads CASSSPLAYPLEQYF. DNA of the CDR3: TGTGCCAGCAGCTCCCCACTAGCGTATCCTCTCGAGCAGTACTTC.

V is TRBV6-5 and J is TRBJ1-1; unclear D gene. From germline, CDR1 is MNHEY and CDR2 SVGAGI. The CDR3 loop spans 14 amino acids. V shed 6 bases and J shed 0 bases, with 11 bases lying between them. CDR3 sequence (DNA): TGTGCCAGCAGCTTAACCAATTTGAACACTGAAGCTTTCTTT. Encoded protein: CASSLTNLNTEAFF.

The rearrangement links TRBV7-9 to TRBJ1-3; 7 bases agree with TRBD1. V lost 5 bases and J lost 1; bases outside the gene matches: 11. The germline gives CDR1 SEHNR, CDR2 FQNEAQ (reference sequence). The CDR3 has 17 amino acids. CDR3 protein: CASSQPNTGQSGNTIYF. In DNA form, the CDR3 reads TGTGCCAGCAGCCAACCGAATACGGGACAGTCTGGAAACACCATATATTTT.

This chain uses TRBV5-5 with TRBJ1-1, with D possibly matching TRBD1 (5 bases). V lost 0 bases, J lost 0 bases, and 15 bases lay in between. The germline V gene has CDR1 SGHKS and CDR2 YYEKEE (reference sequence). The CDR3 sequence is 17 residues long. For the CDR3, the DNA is TGTGCCAGCAGCTTGGATTGGCAGGGAAGCTTGAACACTGAAGCTTTCTTT. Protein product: CASSLDWQGSLNTEAFF.

This CDR3 reads CSASDRLSNTEAFF. For the CDR3, the DNA is TGCAGTGCTAGCGACAGACTATCGAACACTGAAGCTTTCTTT. J is TRBJ1-1 and V is TRBV20-1; tentatively, D is TRBD1 (5 bases). CDR3 size: 14 residues. From germline, CDR1 is DFQATT and CDR2 SNEGSKA (reference sequence). Trimming cost V 3 bases and J 1 base, with 12 bases left between them.

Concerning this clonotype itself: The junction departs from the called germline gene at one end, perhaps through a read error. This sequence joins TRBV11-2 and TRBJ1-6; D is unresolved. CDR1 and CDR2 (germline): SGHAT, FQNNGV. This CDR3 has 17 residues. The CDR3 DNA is TGTACCAGCAGAGATCTGGCTCGAACTGCCTATAATTCACCCCTCCACTTT. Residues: CTSRDLARTAYNSPLHF.

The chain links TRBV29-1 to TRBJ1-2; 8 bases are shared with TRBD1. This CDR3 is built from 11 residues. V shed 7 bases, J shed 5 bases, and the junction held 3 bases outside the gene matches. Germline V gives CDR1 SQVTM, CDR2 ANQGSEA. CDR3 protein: CSATGEYGYTF. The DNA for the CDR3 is TGCAGCGCGACAGGGGAGTATGGCTACACCTTC. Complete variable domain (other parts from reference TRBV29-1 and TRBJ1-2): SAVISQKPSRDICQRGTSLTIQCQVDSQVTMMFWYRQQPGQSLTLIATANQGSEATYESGFVIDKFPISRPNLTFSTLTVSNMSPEDSSIYLCSATGEYGYTFGSGTRLTVV.